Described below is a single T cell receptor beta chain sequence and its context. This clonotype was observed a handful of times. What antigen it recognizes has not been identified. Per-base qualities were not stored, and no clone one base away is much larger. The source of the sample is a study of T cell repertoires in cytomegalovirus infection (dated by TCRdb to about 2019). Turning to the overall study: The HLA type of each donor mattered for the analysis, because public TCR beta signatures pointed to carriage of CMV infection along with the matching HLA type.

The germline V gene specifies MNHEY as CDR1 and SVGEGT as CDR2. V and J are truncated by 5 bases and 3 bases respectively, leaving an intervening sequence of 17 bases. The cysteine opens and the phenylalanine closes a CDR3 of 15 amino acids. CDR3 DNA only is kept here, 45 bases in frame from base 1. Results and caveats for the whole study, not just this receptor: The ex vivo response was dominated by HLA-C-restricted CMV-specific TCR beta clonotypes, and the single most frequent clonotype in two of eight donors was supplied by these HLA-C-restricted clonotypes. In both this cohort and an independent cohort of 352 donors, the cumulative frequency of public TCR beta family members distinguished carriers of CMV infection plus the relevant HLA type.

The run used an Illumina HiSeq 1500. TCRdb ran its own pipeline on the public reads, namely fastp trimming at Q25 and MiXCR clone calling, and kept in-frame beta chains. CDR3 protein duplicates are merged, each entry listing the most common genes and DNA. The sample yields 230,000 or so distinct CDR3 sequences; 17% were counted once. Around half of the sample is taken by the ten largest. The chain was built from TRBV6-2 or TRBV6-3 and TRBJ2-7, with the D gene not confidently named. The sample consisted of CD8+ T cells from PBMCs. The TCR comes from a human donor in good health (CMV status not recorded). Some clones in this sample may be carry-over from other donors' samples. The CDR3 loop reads CASSPLDRPHYEQYF. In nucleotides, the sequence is TGTGCCAGCAGTCCACTGGACCGTCCCCACTACGAGCAGTACTTC.